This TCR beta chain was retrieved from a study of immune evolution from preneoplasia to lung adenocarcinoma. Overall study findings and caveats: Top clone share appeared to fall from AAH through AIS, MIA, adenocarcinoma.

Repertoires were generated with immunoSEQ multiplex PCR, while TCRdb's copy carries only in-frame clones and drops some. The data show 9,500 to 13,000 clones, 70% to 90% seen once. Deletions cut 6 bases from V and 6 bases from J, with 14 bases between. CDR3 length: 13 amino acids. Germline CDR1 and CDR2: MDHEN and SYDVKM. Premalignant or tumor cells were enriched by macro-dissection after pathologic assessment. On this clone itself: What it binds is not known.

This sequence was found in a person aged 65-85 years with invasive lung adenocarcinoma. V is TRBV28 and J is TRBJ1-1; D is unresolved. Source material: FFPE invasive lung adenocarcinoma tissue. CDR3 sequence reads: CASSGGARAEAFF. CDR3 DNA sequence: TGTGCCAGCAGCGGAGGTGCCCGGGCTGAAGCTTTCTTT.